This T cell receptor (beta chain) was retrieved from a study of blood T cell repertoires in COVID-19 (TCRdb year 2020). With regard to the full study: The collaborator samples originated in the United States, Italy and Spain and spanned the acute and convalescent phases of COVID-19. The prospective study material was composed of cDNA or gDNA derived from T cells, B-cell-depleted T cells, or PBMCs. Where available, HLA class I and class II types were obtained from metadata supplied by the sample provider rather than from assay-based typing. The repertoires were released in a freely available public database intended as a resource for research on the immune response to SARS-CoV-2. The samples were drawn from the first 160 participants of the ongoing ImmuneRACE study and from 950 to 1,500 subjects provided by 6 global collaborators. Deeply sampled blood TCRbeta repertoires from subjects exposed to, actively infected with, or recovered from COVID-19 were included in the dataset. A de-identified subject ID, COVID-19 status, age in years and sex were almost always included in the sample metadata.

Each collaborating institution followed its own protocols to collect whole blood in K2EDTA tubes. For TCRbeta analysis, collaborator samples were shipped as frozen whole blood, as isolated PBMCs, or as DNA extracted from either sample type. From its cysteine to its phenylalanine, the CDR3 spans 14 amino acids. Of all the DNA, just the CDR3 is kept, 42 bases in frame from base 1. Via the germline V gene (reference sequence), CDR1 is DFQATT and CDR2 SNEGSKA. The V end gives up 3 bases and the J end 9 bases, leaving 10 bases in the junction not matched to a gene. The study at large found these results: How much clinical and demographic metadata was included differed by source and by participant, and the metadata was provided uncurated.

This clone was observed once. What antigen it recognizes has not been identified. No quality values exist for individual bases; no much larger clone is one base distant. TCRbeta CDR3 regions were amplified from genomic DNA by means of the immunoSEQ Assay, a bias-controlled multiplex PCR. The study's processing was this. Within the assay, amplification of reference gene primers was used to estimate how many nucleated cells each sample contained. Sequence reads were collapsed and filtered to measure the absolute abundance of every unique TCRbeta CDR3 rearrangement. For each sample, productive Simpson clonality was calculated by taking the square root of Simpson's diversity index across productive rearrangements. As stored in TCRdb, this immuneACCESS dataset retains in-frame rearrangements with V and J assigned. A fraction of the clones does not appear; measured against another copy, unresolved V genes explain less than half of the discrepancy, and the remainder lacks a known reason. The D gene and trimming were derived from the DNA, and the V and J assignments and clone size from that table. The sample table lists more than 65,000 clones, 84% of them with a count of one. 20% to 25% of the sample belongs to the ten largest clones.

This clonotype originated in a woman in her fifties or sixties with acute or convalescent COVID-19. The sequence joins TRBV20-1 to TRBJ2-1; 8 central bases correspond to TRBD1. Sequenced: peripheral blood. In nucleotide form, the sequence is TGCAGTGCTAGTGTCGACAGGGGAATTGGTGAGCAGTTCTTC. Protein translation: CSASVDRGIGEQFF.